This T cell receptor beta chain stems from a study of human T cells and chemical hapten exposure. Study context: Small pooled library volume differences mainly caused per-sample TCR yield variation. Whole-study findings and limits: No change in TCRs above 1 in 1000 frequency was produced by DPC sensitization.

This clonotype was seen repeatedly, ten times or more. Its specificity is not known. Total RNA extraction was carried out from unfractionated whole blood. The study's library attached unique molecular identifiers to single cDNA molecules. Per the study methods: Per sample, the median was around 100,000 TCRs, with values from around 24,000 to 710,000. MiXCR, run by TCRdb on the 5' RACE reads, gives a single entry per CDR3 protein. V and J calls and clone size were set by TCRdb, not the authors. The repertoire includes about 140,000 distinct CDR3 sequences, around 4% of them detected once, and about 1.3% sits in the top ten. The germline V gene has CDR1 GTSNPN and CDR2 SVGIG (reference sequence). This CDR3 contains 13 residues. The V and J ends lost 1 base and 5 bases, in that order; junction bases with no gene match: 4.

The clonotype originates from a female donor in good health. V is TRBV30 and J is TRBJ1-2, with 7 bases that match TRBD1. CDR3 protein: CAWSAGQLYGYTF. The CDR3 DNA follows: TGTGCCTGGAGTGCGGGACAGTTATATGGCTACACCTTC.